These T cell receptor beta chains were read from a single sample in a study of blood T cell repertoires in COVID-19. TCRdb keeps only in-frame clones here, not all; method: immunoSEQ multiplex PCR. The data show over 150,000 clones, about 89% seen once. Input material: peripheral blood. Source of these receptors: a man in his fifties or sixties with acute or convalescent COVID-19. The CDR3 runs from the conserved cysteine through the conserved F or W. The order of the fields is CDR3 DNA, CDR3 protein, clone size, J gene, V gene, D gene. A D gene is named only where the DNA matches it firmly. Size is omitted from some rows. Given values are once, few, many or a class for expanded clones.

cdr3_nt: TGCAGCGTTTCTATCCGGAACACTGAAGCTTTCTTT
cdr3_aa: CSVSIRNTEAFF
clone_size: once
j_call: TRBJ1-1
v_call: TRBV29-1
d_call: .

cdr3_nt: TGTGCCAGCAGTTTCTCCTCGGGGACAGATACGCAGTATTTT
cdr3_aa: CASSFSSGTDTQYF
clone_size: .
j_call: TRBJ2-3
v_call: TRBV27
d_call: .

cdr3_nt: TGTGCCAGCAGGGGTCGGGAGAACCGGGGGAAACTGTTTTTT
cdr3_aa: CASRGRENRGKLFF
clone_size: .
j_call: TRBJ1-4
v_call: TRBV2
d_call: .

cdr3_nt: TGTGCCAGCAGTGCAAGACAGGACTACTATGGCTACACCTTC
cdr3_aa: CASSARQDYYGYTF
clone_size: .
j_call: TRBJ1-2
v_call: TRBV28
d_call: .

cdr3_nt: TGTGCCAGTAGTAGCAACACAGGGCACACAGATACGCAGTATTTT
cdr3_aa: CASSSNTGHTDTQYF
clone_size: .
j_call: TRBJ2-3
v_call: TRBV19
d_call: .

cdr3_nt: TGTGCCAGCAGCCAGACAGTAAATCAGCCCCAGCATTTT
cdr3_aa: CASSQTVNQPQHF
clone_size: .
j_call: TRBJ1-5
v_call: TRBV7-2
d_call: .

cdr3_nt: TGTGCCAGCAGTGACCCAAGACAGGGGGCGGATCAGCCCCAGCATTTT
cdr3_aa: CASSDPRQGADQPQHF
clone_size: .
j_call: TRBJ1-5
v_call: TRBV6-4
d_call: TRBD1

cdr3_nt: TGTGCCAGCAGCCAGGGGGCTAAGGGGGCCGGGGAGCTGTTTTTT
cdr3_aa: CASSQGAKGAGELFF
clone_size: .
j_call: TRBJ2-2
v_call: TRBV11-3
d_call: TRBD1

cdr3_nt: TGTGCCAGCACCTACGGGACAGGGAGCTACAATGAGCAGTTCTTC
cdr3_aa: CASTYGTGSYNEQFF
clone_size: .
j_call: TRBJ2-1
v_call: TRBV5-4
d_call: TRBD1

cdr3_nt: TGTGCCAGCAGTTTAAGTTTAGGGCTAGCGGGAGTTACAGATACGCAGTATTTT
cdr3_aa: CASSLSLGLAGVTDTQYF
clone_size: .
j_call: TRBJ2-3
v_call: TRBV28
d_call: TRBD2

cdr3_nt: TGTGCCAGCAGTTCGCCAGCAGGGGGCAATGGCTACACCTTC
cdr3_aa: CASSSPAGGNGYTF
clone_size: .
j_call: TRBJ1-2
v_call: TRBV28
d_call: TRBD1

cdr3_nt: TGTGCCAGCAGTTACCGGACAGGGGGCGAGCTGTTTTTT
cdr3_aa: CASSYRTGGELFF
clone_size: .
j_call: TRBJ2-2
v_call: TRBV6-5
d_call: TRBD1

cdr3_nt: TGTGCCAGCAGTTTAGGGACAGCTGGAAACACCATATATTTT
cdr3_aa: CASSLGTAGNTIYF
clone_size: once
j_call: TRBJ1-3
v_call: TRBV28
d_call: TRBD1

cdr3_nt: TGTGCCAGCAGCTTACGGGGACAAACTGGACAAGAGACCCAGTACTTC
cdr3_aa: CASSLRGQTGQETQYF
clone_size: once
j_call: TRBJ2-5
v_call: TRBV7-2
d_call: .

cdr3_nt: TGCGCCAGCTCCTCTGGCGGGACAGTAACTAATGAAAAACTGTTTTTT
cdr3_aa: CASSSGGTVTNEKLFF
clone_size: few
j_call: TRBJ1-4
v_call: TRBV5-1
d_call: TRBD1

cdr3_nt: TGTGCCAGCAGCCAAGAGGGGGGTTACTATGGCTACACCTTC
cdr3_aa: CASSQEGGYYGYTF
clone_size: .
j_call: TRBJ1-2
v_call: TRBV3-1/TRBV3-2
d_call: .

cdr3_nt: TGTGCCAGCGGTCGGGAGATAGATCAGCCCCAGCATTTT
cdr3_aa: CASGREIDQPQHF
clone_size: .
j_call: TRBJ1-5
v_call: TRBV9
d_call: .

cdr3_nt: TGTGCCAGCAGCCTAGAACTTCGGAGGGGAGATACGCAGTATTTT
cdr3_aa: CASSLELRRGDTQYF
clone_size: .
j_call: TRBJ2-3
v_call: TRBV4-2
d_call: .

cdr3_nt: TGTGCCAGCAGTTACTACCGGACAGGGGAAAACATTCAGTACTTC
cdr3_aa: CASSYYRTGENIQYF
clone_size: once
j_call: TRBJ2-4
v_call: TRBV6-2/TRBV6-3
d_call: TRBD1

cdr3_nt: TGCGCCAGCAGCCTCCGGGACACCAAATCATACTCTGGAAACACCATATATTTT
cdr3_aa: CASSLRDTKSYSGNTIYF
clone_size: .
j_call: TRBJ1-3
v_call: TRBV4-1
d_call: .

cdr3_nt: TGTGCCAGCAGATCAACTAGCGGGGGGGTTGGGGAGCAGTACTTC
cdr3_aa: CASRSTSGGVGEQYF
clone_size: once
j_call: TRBJ2-7
v_call: TRBV28
d_call: TRBD2

cdr3_nt: TGTGCCAGCAGCTCGAACCGGGGACACGATAGCTCCTACGAGCAGTACTTC
cdr3_aa: CASSSNRGHDSSYEQYF
clone_size: .
j_call: TRBJ2-7
v_call: TRBV5-4
d_call: .

cdr3_nt: TGTGCCACTAAAGCGGGGTCCGTGGGAGATACGCAGTATTTT
cdr3_aa: CATKAGSVGDTQYF
clone_size: .
j_call: TRBJ2-3
v_call: TRBV10-3
d_call: TRBD2

cdr3_nt: TGTGCCAGCAGTAACGTGAGGGAGCAGTTCTTC
cdr3_aa: CASSNVREQFF
clone_size: once
j_call: TRBJ2-1
v_call: TRBV28
d_call: .

cdr3_nt: TGTGCCATCAGTGGAAAAGCGGGGACTATCGATCATGAGCAGTTCTTC
cdr3_aa: CAISGKAGTIDHEQFF
clone_size: .
j_call: TRBJ2-1
v_call: TRBV10-3
d_call: TRBD2

cdr3_nt: TGTGCCAGCAGTTTTCGGGGACAATCAACGACCCCCTACGAGCAGTACTTC
cdr3_aa: CASSFRGQSTTPYEQYF
clone_size: .
j_call: TRBJ2-7
v_call: TRBV28
d_call: .

cdr3_nt: TGTGCCAGCAGCCCAAACCCCCGGGACAGGGATTTCTCCTACGAGCAGTACTTC
cdr3_aa: CASSPNPRDRDFSYEQYF
clone_size: .
j_call: TRBJ2-7
v_call: TRBV13
d_call: TRBD1

cdr3_nt: TGCGCCAGCAGCCCGGGACAGCCTTCCAGCGATACGCAGTATTTT
cdr3_aa: CASSPGQPSSDTQYF
clone_size: .
j_call: TRBJ2-3
v_call: TRBV4-1
d_call: TRBD1

cdr3_nt: TGTGCCAGTACTCCACTCGGAGGTAGCGGAGTCTACAATGAGCAGTTCTTC
cdr3_aa: CASTPLGGSGVYNEQFF
clone_size: .
j_call: TRBJ2-1
v_call: TRBV19
d_call: .

cdr3_nt: TGCAGCGTTGAAATGACCGGGACAGGCAGCTTCTTC
cdr3_aa: CSVEMTGTGSFF
clone_size: .
j_call: TRBJ2-1
v_call: TRBV29-1
d_call: TRBD1

cdr3_nt: TGTGCCAGCAGCCCCTCTCACTATTCCCAGAGGGAGACCCAGTACTTC
cdr3_aa: CASSPSHYSQRETQYF
clone_size: .
j_call: TRBJ2-5
v_call: TRBV7-2
d_call: .

cdr3_nt: TGTGCCAGCAGCGTAGTACCGGGAGGGGGTGGCACTGAAGCTTTCTTT
cdr3_aa: CASSVVPGGGGTEAFF
clone_size: .
j_call: TRBJ1-1
v_call: TRBV9
d_call: .

cdr3_nt: TGTGCCAGCAGCCTCACGACAGGGACCTACAATGAGCAGTTCTTC
cdr3_aa: CASSLTTGTYNEQFF
clone_size: .
j_call: TRBJ2-1
v_call: TRBV11-2
d_call: TRBD1

cdr3_nt: TGTGCCAGCAGCTTCTCTGACAGGGGGCCCTCCTACGAGCAGTACTTC
cdr3_aa: CASSFSDRGPSYEQYF
clone_size: .
j_call: TRBJ2-7
v_call: TRBV3-1/TRBV3-2
d_call: TRBD1

cdr3_nt: TGTGCCAGCAGTTTACCCGGGGGTTTCGAGCAGTACTTC
cdr3_aa: CASSLPGGFEQYF
clone_size: .
j_call: TRBJ2-7
v_call: TRBV12-3/TRBV12-4
d_call: .

cdr3_nt: TGTGCCAGCAGTTTGAGCACGCGCACAGATACGCAGTATTTT
cdr3_aa: CASSLSTRTDTQYF
clone_size: .
j_call: TRBJ2-3
v_call: TRBV28
d_call: .

cdr3_nt: TGTGCCAGTAGTATAGGCGGCGGAACCCTACGTGTCATATATTTT
cdr3_aa: CASSIGGGTLRVIYF
clone_size: .
j_call: TRBJ1-3
v_call: TRBV19
d_call: .

cdr3_nt: TGTGCCAGCAGTTACCTGGCCCGTATTGACACCGGGGAGCTGTTTTTT
cdr3_aa: CASSYLARIDTGELFF
clone_size: .
j_call: TRBJ2-2
v_call: TRBV6-5
d_call: .

cdr3_nt: TGTGCCAGCAGCTCAGAAAGGTTGAGGGAGTCACCCCTCCACTTT
cdr3_aa: CASSSERLRESPLHF
clone_size: .
j_call: TRBJ1-6
v_call: TRBV7-9
d_call: .

cdr3_nt: TGCGCCAGCAGCTTTGCTGCGAGCTCCTACAATGAGCAGTTCTTC
cdr3_aa: CASSFAASSYNEQFF
clone_size: .
j_call: TRBJ2-1
v_call: TRBV5-1
d_call: .

cdr3_nt: TGTGCCAGCCAGCCCGGGGGTGCCGGGAGATCGAACACCGGGGAGCTGTTTTTT
cdr3_aa: CASQPGGAGRSNTGELFF
clone_size: .
j_call: TRBJ2-2
v_call: TRBV28
d_call: .

cdr3_nt: TGTGCCAGCAGCCTGAGTTGGCAGGGAGGCGAGACCCAGTACTTC
cdr3_aa: CASSLSWQGGETQYF
clone_size: .
j_call: TRBJ2-5
v_call: TRBV5-4
d_call: .

cdr3_nt: TGTGCCAGCAGCTCCCCCCGATCGAGCTCCTACAATGAGCAGTTCTTC
cdr3_aa: CASSSPRSSSYNEQFF
clone_size: .
j_call: TRBJ2-1
v_call: TRBV7-8
d_call: .

cdr3_nt: TGTGCCAGCAGCTTAGAGGGGGTTAGCGGGAGGGCCTACGAGCAGTACTTC
cdr3_aa: CASSLEGVSGRAYEQYF
clone_size: .
j_call: TRBJ2-7
v_call: TRBV11-2
d_call: TRBD2

cdr3_nt: TGTGCCAGTAGAACGACAGGGACGGACACCGGGGAGCTGTTTTTT
cdr3_aa: CASRTTGTDTGELFF
clone_size: .
j_call: TRBJ2-2
v_call: TRBV19
d_call: TRBD1

cdr3_nt: TGTGCCAGCAGCTTAAACACAGGGGACCAGTACTTC
cdr3_aa: CASSLNTGDQYF
clone_size: .
j_call: TRBJ2-5
v_call: TRBV7-9
d_call: TRBD1

cdr3_nt: TGTGCCAGCAGCCCCAGGGGTGCCGCCGGGGCCAACGTCCTGACTTTC
cdr3_aa: CASSPRGAAGANVLTF
clone_size: .
j_call: TRBJ2-6
v_call: TRBV7-3
d_call: .

cdr3_nt: TGTGCCAGCAGTGGACCAGGGGGAAACGGCTACACCTTC
cdr3_aa: CASSGPGGNGYTF
clone_size: .
j_call: TRBJ1-2
v_call: TRBV2
d_call: TRBD1

cdr3_nt: TGTGCCAGTAACCCTTCTCAAACTTCTTCGGGCTACACCTTC
cdr3_aa: CASNPSQTSSGYTF
clone_size: .
j_call: TRBJ1-2
v_call: TRBV19
d_call: .

cdr3_nt: TGTGCCAGCAGCCAAGCAGGGCCCACCGGGGAGCTGTTTTTT
cdr3_aa: CASSQAGPTGELFF
clone_size: .
j_call: TRBJ2-2
v_call: TRBV3-1/TRBV3-2
d_call: .

cdr3_nt: TGTGCCAGCAGTTTTCCCGGACAATACAATGAGCAGTTCTTC
cdr3_aa: CASSFPGQYNEQFF
clone_size: .
j_call: TRBJ2-1
v_call: TRBV27
d_call: .

cdr3_nt: TGTGCCAGCAGCTTAGGAGGGAACTATGGCTACACCTTC
cdr3_aa: CASSLGGNYGYTF
clone_size: .
j_call: TRBJ1-2
v_call: TRBV11-1
d_call: .

cdr3_nt: TGTGCCAGCAGCACCGGGACAGGGTGGGATCAGCCCCAGCATTTT
cdr3_aa: CASSTGTGWDQPQHF
clone_size: .
j_call: TRBJ1-5
v_call: TRBV5-6
d_call: TRBD1

cdr3_nt: TGTGCCAGCATCCAGCAGGGCCGTAGCACTGAAGCTTTCTTT
cdr3_aa: CASIQQGRSTEAFF
clone_size: .
j_call: TRBJ1-1
v_call: TRBV7-9
d_call: .

cdr3_nt: TGTGCCACCAGTGACCCTGGAGGACAGCCCCAGCATTTT
cdr3_aa: CATSDPGGQPQHF
clone_size: .
j_call: TRBJ1-5
v_call: TRBV24-1
d_call: .